The clone carrying this TCR beta chain has a handful of counts. This sample stems from a study of T cells in Graves' hyperthyroidism and ophthalmopathy. Diagnoses were made from clinical symptoms, serum measures (thyroxine and TRAb), thyroid ultrasound and orbital computed tomography. Germline V gene sequence: CDR1 SNHLY, CDR2 FYNNEI. V lost 5 bases and J lost 0; bases outside the gene matches: 4. The CDR3 is 15 residues long. Amplification targeted TCR beta CDR3 regions from RNA transcripts. The HTBI set primed first-round TCR CDR3 RT-PCR. TCRdb re-derived calls from the multiplex PCR reads in MiXCR, one entry per CDR3 protein. The sample includes 300,000 to 400,000 distinct CDR3 sequences, over 20% of them seen just once.

The TCR was taken from a woman between 45 and 60 years old with Graves' hyperthyroidism. The genes are TRBV2 and TRBJ2-3; 8 bases agree with TRBD2. The sequenced sample was blood. In DNA form, the CDR3 reads TGTGCCAGCAGTACCATAGCGGGAAGCACAGATACGCAGTATTTT. This codes for CASSTIAGSTDTQYF.